This T cell receptor beta chain emerged from a study of OX40 agonist ivuxolimab in advanced cancers. In germline, CDR1 is SEHNR, CDR2 FQNEAQ (reference sequence). V was pared by 1 base and J by 4 bases, with 13 bases between. The CDR3 is made up of 15 amino acids. Profiling relied on immunoSEQ multiplex PCR, and the TCRdb table lists in-frame clones only, not all of them. The profile covers more than 65,000 clones, with around 94% appearing a single time and 15% to 19% taken by the ten largest. V is TRBV7-9 and J is TRBJ1-2, with D possibly matching TRBD1 (6 bases). This receptor was identified in an adult with an advanced solid tumor such as melanoma, head and neck, liver or kidney cancer. The sequencing here drew on CD4+ or CD8+ T cells sorted from blood, taken in a trial of the OX40 agonist ivuxolimab. CDR3 DNA sequence: TGTGCCAGCAGCTTAGGATCAGGGGCCAGCTATGGCTACACCTTC. It yields the protein CASSLGSGASYGYTF.